Shown below are 31 T cell receptor beta chains from a single sample sequenced in a study of OX40 agonist ivuxolimab in advanced cancers. TCRdb's table, derived via immunoSEQ multiplex PCR, lists solely in-frame clones and lacks some. The sample has some 66,000 clones; roughly 87% are singletons. The sample in question was CD4+ or CD8+ T cells sorted from blood, obtained in a trial of the OX40 agonist ivuxolimab. Receptor source: an adult with an advanced solid tumor such as melanoma, head and neck, liver or kidney cancer.

This clone occurred a few times. The chain has TRBV7-6 and TRBJ1-6; 8 nucleotides match TRBD1. Germline lookup yields CDR1 SGHVS and CDR2 FNYEAQ. The length of the CDR3 is 14 residues. V lost 5 bases to trimming and J lost 5 bases; unmatched junction nucleotides: 2. CDR3 nucleotides: TGTGCCAGCAGCCTGGGACAGGATAATTCACCCCTCCACTTT. Translating it yields CASSLGQDNSPLHF.

Written as DNA, the CDR3 is TGTGCCGCAAAGGGGGGCCCTAGCACAGATACGCAGTATTTT. It yields the protein CAAKGGPSTDTQYF. The rearrangement uses TRBV30 and TRBJ2-3; the D call may be TRBD1 or TRBD2 (6 bases each). CDR1 is GTSNPN, CDR2 SVGIG, per germline (reference sequence). V shed 8 bases and J shed 0 bases, with 15 bases lying between them. CDR3 size: 14 residues.

The chain employs TRBV10-2 and TRBJ1-3; no reliable D call. The CDR3 totals 17 residues. Trimming left V 1 base short and J 0 bases short, with 13 bases between. The germline CDR1 and CDR2 sequences are WSHSY and SAAADI. CDR3 bases: TGCGCCAGCAGTGAGTATGGGCAGAGAGTCTCTGGAAACACCATATATTTT. Translation gives CASSEYGQRVSGNTIYF.

There are a few counts of this clone. V gene TRBV9 combines with J gene TRBJ1-1, with no clear D. Germline V CDR1 and CDR2: SGDLS, YYNGEE. The germline V and J ends were trimmed by 3 bases and 1 base, with 7 bases remaining between them. The CDR3 contains 13 residues. CDR3 loop: CASSAQTNTEAFF. The CDR3 DNA is TGTGCCAGCAGCGCCCAAACGAACACTGAAGCTTTCTTT.

V gene TRBV19 combines with J gene TRBJ1-5; no definite D call. The CDR3 has 15 residues. Germline CDR1 LNHDA, CDR2 SQIVND (reference sequence). V lost 2 bases, J lost 4 bases, and 12 bases lay in between. The CDR3 here is CASSILVFRNQPQHF. Here the CDR3 DNA reads TGTGCCAGTAGTATACTGGTCTTTAGAAATCAGCCCCAGCATTTT.

The genes are TRBV10-2 and TRBJ1-5; D gene uncertain. Trimming took off 3 bases at V and 0 bases at J, with 9 bases between the two ends. The CDR3 runs to 15 residues. CDR1 is WSHSY, CDR2 SAAADI, per germline. The CDR3 coding sequence is TGCGCCAGCAGTGATCGGATAAATAGCAATCAGCCCCAGCATTTT. Its protein product is CASSDRINSNQPQHF.

The rearrangement uses TRBV15 and TRBJ1-1, with D maybe TRBD1 (5 bases). Germline lookup yields CDR1 LNHNV and CDR2 YYDKDF (reference sequence). V was clipped by 0 bases and J by 1 base, with 9 bases between them. This CDR3 contains 15 residues. CDR3 nucleotide sequence: TGTGCCACCAGCAGAGATCAAGGGGCGAACACTGAAGCTTTCTTT. Protein product: CATSRDQGANTEAFF.

The genes are TRBV7-2 and TRBJ1-3; a weak D match, TRBD1 (6 bases). Trimming stripped 2 bases from V and 3 bases from J, with 11 bases between. CDR3 length: 15 amino acids. Germline CDR1 SGHTA, CDR2 FQGNSA. The CDR3 region has the DNA TGTGCCAGCAGCTTACGAGGCAGGGGTGGAAACACCATATATTTT. It is translated as CASSLRGRGGNTIYF.

V gene TRBV27 combines with J gene TRBJ2-7; D perhaps matches TRBD1 (6 bases). Germline lookup yields CDR1 MNHEY and CDR2 SMNVEV (reference sequence). This CDR3 spans 14 amino acids. Trimming cost V 3 bases and J 2 bases, with 11 bases left between them. As DNA, the CDR3 is TGTGCCAGCAGTTTGGGGACAAACCCCTACGAGCAGTACTTC. Its protein is CASSLGTNPYEQYF.

The genes are TRBV9 and TRBJ1-2; weak D call: TRBD1 (5 bases). The germline V gene has CDR1 SGDLS and CDR2 YYNGEE. This CDR3 has 13 amino acids. Trimming took 6 bases from V and 6 from J, leaving 15 bases between them. The CDR3 region is CASTSRGSDGYTF. In DNA form, the CDR3 reads TGTGCCAGCACCTCGCGGGGGTCGGATGGCTACACCTTC. Full variable domain (rest looked up from reference TRBV9 and TRBJ1-2): DSGVTQTPKHLITATGQRVTLRCSPRSGDLSVYWYQQSLDQGLQFLIQYYNGEERAKGNILERFSAQQFPDLHSELNLSSLELGDSALYFCASTSRGSDGYTFGSGTRLTVV.

This chain links TRBV20-1 with TRBJ1-1; D not resolved. The CDR3 has 11 residues. V was trimmed by 6 bases and J by 11 bases, leaving 16 bases between them. CDR1 is DFQATT, CDR2 SNEGSKA, per germline (reference sequence). This CDR3 reads CSAKDAGRAFF. The CDR3, as DNA: TGCAGTGCCAAGGATGCTGGTCGCGCTTTCTTT.

The rearrangement links TRBV19 to TRBJ1-2; 9 bases map to TRBD1. This CDR3 has 17 amino acids. Germline CDR1 reads LNHDA; CDR2 reads SQIVND (reference sequence). V shed 7 bases and J 1 base; nucleotides not matched to a gene: 13. The CDR3 nucleotides read TGTGCCAGTACCGCTCCCGGGACAGGGCCTTTTAACTATGGCTACACCTTC. The encoded protein is CASTAPGTGPFNYGYTF.

Details on this clone: One junction end disagrees with the germline gene, perhaps due to a read error. J is TRBJ2-7 and V is TRBV5-6; D might be TRBD1 (6 bases). CDR3 size: 12 residues. Germline CDR1 SGHDT, CDR2 YYEEEE. The CDR3 here is CASSSSGQPECF. CDR3 nucleotides: TGTGCCAGCAGCTCGTCTGGACAGCCCGAATGCTTC.

V usage is TRBV5-1 and J usage is TRBJ1-5; D is perhaps TRBD1 (5 bases). CDR1 is SGHRS, CDR2 YFSETQ, per germline. This CDR3 is built from 14 residues. Trimming left V 0 bases short and J 1 base short, with 5 bases between. CDR3 residues: CASSLGQSNQPQHF. The CDR3 DNA reads TGCGCCAGCAGCTTGGGACAGAGCAATCAGCCCCAGCATTTT.

V is TRBV11-2 and J is TRBJ1-5; no clear D gene. The CDR3 loop spans 12 amino acids. V lost 2 bases to trimming and J lost 7 bases, with 6 bases between them. Germline values: CDR1 SGHAT, CDR2 FQNNGV. DNA of the CDR3: TGTGCCAGCAGCTTATGGGGACAGCCCCAGCATTTT. Translated: CASSLWGQPQHF. Based on the CDR3 plus reference TRBV11-2 and TRBJ1-5, the full variable domain is EAGVAQSPRYKIIEKRQSVAFWCNPISGHATLYWYQQILGQGPKLLIQFQNNGVVDDSQLPKDRFSAERLKGVDSTLKIQPAKLEDSAVYLCASSLWGQPQHFGDGTRLSIL.

This chain uses TRBV7-6 with TRBJ2-5; 9 bases line up with TRBD2. The germline gives CDR1 SGHVS, CDR2 FNYEAQ. J lost 2 bases, V lost 0 bases, and 13 bases had no gene match. The CDR3 has 19 residues. The CDR3 spells CASSLAPGGGAVGQETQYF. The CDR3 DNA sequence: TGTGCCAGCAGCTTAGCGCCTGGCGGGGGGGCAGTAGGACAAGAGACCCAGTACTTC.

The chain joins TRBV14 to TRBJ2-2; D not certain. Germline-derived CDR1 and CDR2 are SGHDN and FVKESK. Trimming took off 2 bases at V and 6 bases at J, with 7 bases between the two ends. CDR3 length: 13 residues. For the CDR3, the DNA is TGTGCCAGCAGCCAACTCCGCGCCGGGGAGCTGTTTTTT. Amino acids: CASSQLRAGELFF.

V usage is TRBV5-1 and J usage is TRBJ2-6, with 8 bases aligning to TRBD1. The CDR3 consists of 17 residues. Per germline, CDR1 SGHRS and CDR2 YFSETQ. The J segment lost 0 bases and the V segment lost 1 base, leaving 3 bases of the junction unmatched. CDR3 region: CASSLNRGNSGANVLTF. For the CDR3, the DNA is TGCGCCAGCAGCTTGAACAGGGGGAACTCTGGGGCCAACGTCCTGACTTTC.

The gene calls are TRBV4-1 and TRBJ1-2; D not certain. The germline V gene has CDR1 MGHRA and CDR2 YSYEKL. V gave up 1 base and J gave up 4 bases, with 7 bases separating them. This CDR3 is built from 13 residues. The CDR3 region is CASSQGITYGYTF. The CDR3 coding sequence is TGCGCCAGCAGCCAAGGGATAACCTATGGCTACACCTTC.

This chain joins TRBV5-4 and TRBJ2-3; TRBD2 aligns across 13 bases. Germline CDR1 is SGHNT and CDR2 is YYREEE (reference sequence). Germline trimming cut 4 bases from V and 6 bases from J; bases unmatched to any gene: 17. This CDR3 is 19 amino acids long. CDR3 coding DNA: TGTGCCAGCAGCCCTTCCTTGAAACGTACTAGCGGGGGGGCGGATACGCAGTATTTT. It is translated as CASSPSLKRTSGGADTQYF.

V is TRBV11-2 and J is TRBJ1-1, with D perhaps TRBD1 (6 bases). In germline, CDR1 is SGHAT, CDR2 FQNNGV. V lost 1 base, J lost 2 bases, and 14 bases lay in between. This CDR3 has 16 residues. CDR3 sequence reads: CASSLGGGRLNTEAFF. CDR3 bases: TGTGCCAGCAGCTTAGGTGGGGGGCGCTTAAACACTGAAGCTTTCTTT.

The table lists this clone with a few counts. This chain joins TRBV28 and TRBJ2-2; D uncertain. CDR1 and CDR2 (germline): MDHEN, SYDVKM. The CDR3 spans 13 residues. V lost 5 bases to trimming and J lost 0 bases, with 4 bases between them. CDR3 sequence (DNA): TGTGCCAGCAGTCCACCGAACACCGGGGAGCTGTTTTTT. The encoded protein is CASSPPNTGELFF.

V usage is TRBV19 and J usage is TRBJ1-4; D unclear. V gave up 0 bases and J gave up 5 bases, with 7 bases separating them. Germline CDR1 reads LNHDA; CDR2 reads SQIVND (reference sequence). The CDR3 has 14 amino acids. The CDR3 is CASSIEGLNEKLFF. Here the CDR3 DNA reads TGTGCCAGTAGTATAGAAGGGTTGAATGAAAAACTGTTTTTT.

The chain carries TRBV11-3 and TRBJ2-2, with D maybe TRBD2 (6 bases). CDR1 is SGHNT, CDR2 YENEEA, per germline. The CDR3 spans 16 residues. Trimming removed 5 bases at V and 4 bases at J, with 17 bases between. The CDR3 protein is CASSGGTKRGTGELFF. CDR3 sequence (DNA): TGTGCCAGCAGCGGGGGGACCAAGAGGGGCACCGGGGAGCTGTTTTTT.

The chain employs TRBV14 and TRBJ2-7, with a weak D call TRBD1 (5 bases). V was pared by 1 base and J by 6 bases, with 10 bases between. Germline CDR1 SGHDN, CDR2 FVKESK. The CDR3 runs 13 residues. The CDR3 region is CASSQAPRVEQYF. DNA of the CDR3: TGTGCCAGCAGCCAAGCCCCCAGGGTCGAGCAGTACTTC.

The chain employs TRBV5-5 and TRBJ2-3, with TRBD2 identical over 7 bases. This CDR3 is 15 amino acids long. Germline V lookup: CDR1 SGHKS, CDR2 YYEKEE (reference sequence). With 3 bases clipped from V and 0 bases from J, the junction kept 4 bases outside the gene matches. The CDR3 reads CASSSGGISTDTQYF. The CDR3 nucleotides read TGTGCCAGCAGCTCCGGGGGGATCAGCACAGATACGCAGTATTTT.

The chain uses TRBV10-2 and TRBJ2-7; D is unresolved. Germline V gene sequence: CDR1 WSHSY, CDR2 SAAADI. V dropped 0 bases and J dropped 3 bases, with 9 bases sitting between them. This CDR3 contains 14 residues. CDR3 sequence: CASSESGRSYEQYF. The CDR3, as DNA: TGCGCCAGCAGTGAGTCGGGCAGGAGCTACGAGCAGTACTTC.

The chain joins TRBV25-1 to TRBJ1-2; D not resolved. Germline loops: CDR1 MGHDK, CDR2 SYGVNS. This CDR3 region has 14 residues. The germline V and J ends were trimmed by 11 bases and 2 bases, with 18 bases remaining between them. The CDR3 region is CAPSKAGPNYGYTF. The CDR3 DNA is TGTGCCCCCTCGAAGGCAGGCCCAAACTATGGCTACACCTTC.

The rearrangement joins TRBV19 to TRBJ2-3; TRBD2 agrees at 8 bases. J was trimmed by 5 bases and V by 7 bases; bases with no gene match: 8. CDR3 length: 14 amino acids. CDR1 and CDR2 (germline): LNHDA, SQIVND (reference sequence). This chain's CDR3 is CASNPGGLVDTQYF. In nucleotides, the CDR3 is TGTGCCAGTAACCCGGGGGGGCTTGTAGATACGCAGTATTTT.

The rearrangement uses TRBV4-2 and TRBJ1-1; 8 bases map to TRBD1. The CDR3 is 14 residues long. Trimming cost V 1 base and J 6 bases; bases outside gene matches: 4. From germline, CDR1 is LGHNA and CDR2 YNFKEQ. This CDR3 is CASSQASDRAEAFF. CDR3 in DNA: TGTGCCAGCAGCCAAGCCTCGGACAGGGCTGAAGCTTTCTTT.

This chain links TRBV18 with TRBJ2-5, with D possibly being TRBD2 (5 bases). The CDR3 length is 13 residues. Looked up from germline, CDR1 is KGHSH and CDR2 is LQKENI. V was shortened by 5 bases and J by 0 bases, with 7 bases between the two germline ends. For the CDR3, the DNA is TGTGCCAGCTCATTCGGGGACCAAGAGACCCAGTACTTC. Encoded protein: CASSFGDQETQYF.